This T cell receptor beta chain was sequenced during a study of circulating CD8 cells and anti-PD-1 response in melanoma. The QIAseq Immune Repertoire TCR panel built the libraries from roughly 16 ng of total RNA. Each CDR3 protein gets one entry after TCRdb re-called the reads with MiXCR. The sample has about 520 distinct CDR3 sequences; approximately 5.5% are singletons. Four subsets defined by PD-1 and/or TIGIT were sorted from live CD3+CD8+TCRalphabeta+ cells. Germline loops: CDR1 MDHEN, CDR2 SYDVKM. The CDR3 is 15 residues long. The ends were cut back, 5 bases at V and 3 bases at J, with 13 bases in the middle. By frequency in the sample, this clonotype is medium-sized.

The chain employs TRBV28 and TRBJ1-4; D is perhaps TRBD1 (6 bases). The TCR comes from a human donor with melanoma. The input for sequencing was CD8+ T cells from PBMCs, taken at baseline or after one month of anti-PD-1 therapy (not recorded which). Here the CDR3 DNA reads TGTGCCAGCAGTAGGACAGTTAACCCTAATGAAAAACTGTTTTTT. It is translated as CASSRTVNPNEKLFF.